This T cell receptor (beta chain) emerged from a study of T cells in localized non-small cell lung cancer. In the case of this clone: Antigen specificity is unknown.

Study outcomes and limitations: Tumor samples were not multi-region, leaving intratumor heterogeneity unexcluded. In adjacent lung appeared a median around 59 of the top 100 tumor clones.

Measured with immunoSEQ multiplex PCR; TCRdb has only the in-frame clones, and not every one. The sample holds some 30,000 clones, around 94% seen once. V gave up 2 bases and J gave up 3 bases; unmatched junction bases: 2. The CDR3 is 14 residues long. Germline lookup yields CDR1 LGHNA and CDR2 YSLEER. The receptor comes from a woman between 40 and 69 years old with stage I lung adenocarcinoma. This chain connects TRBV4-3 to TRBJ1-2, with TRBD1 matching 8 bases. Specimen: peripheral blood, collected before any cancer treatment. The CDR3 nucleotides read TGCGCCAGCAGCCAACAGGGGGCGGACTATGGCTACACCTTC. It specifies CASSQQGADYGYTF.